These 26 T cell receptor beta chains share one sample of origin, sequenced in a study of blood T cells in healthy people across ages. A second PCR, run for 7 to 11 cycles, used a sample-barcoded 5' primer plus a J-beta primer mix. TCRdb used MiXCR to reprocess the 5' RACE reads, holding one entry per CDR3 protein. The sample shows about 570,000 distinct CDR3 sequences, 27% of them seen only once. These data were likewise used in another study, on T cells of mothers and their children.

What was sequenced was blood. The receptor set was obtained from a boy between 2 and 15 years old in good health.

This rearrangement joins TRBV2 to TRBJ2-3, with D possibly TRBD2 on 6 matching bases. The V end lost 8 bases, the J end lost 5 bases, and 14 bases lay between the germline ends. The CDR3 has 13 amino acids. Germline V lookup: CDR1 SNHLY, CDR2 FYNNEI. CDR3 amino acids: CASGLLQRDTQYF. CDR3 nucleotide sequence: TGTGCCAGCGGACTATTGCAGAGAGATACGCAGTATTTT.

The CDR3 reads CASSYVAMGQPQHF. The CDR3 region has the DNA TGTGCCAGCAGTTATGTGGCGATGGGGCAACCCCAGCATTTT. This chain uses TRBV6-2 or TRBV6-3 with TRBJ1-5; a possible D gene is TRBD1 (5 bases). The germline V gene has CDR1 MNHEY and CDR2 SVGEGT. With 3 bases removed from V and 10 bases from J, the gap between germline ends came to 16 bases. The CDR3 totals 14 residues.

This clonotype was seen only a few times. The rearrangement joins TRBV7-8 to TRBJ1-2, with D maybe TRBD1 (5 bases). The CDR3 has 14 residues. CDR1 and CDR2 from the germline V gene are SGHVS and FQNEAQ. V lost 1 base and J 8 bases, leaving 14 bases between the germline ends. CDR3 DNA sequence: TGTGCCAGCAGCTTAGAGTGGGCAGGGCGCGGCTACACCTTC. Translated: CASSLEWAGRGYTF.

This clonotype was counted once. This chain links TRBV29-1 with TRBJ2-5; 7 positions match TRBD1. Germline assignment: CDR1 SQVTM and CDR2 ANQGSEA. V shed 6 bases and J 4 bases; nucleotides not matched to a gene: 5. The CDR3 spans 12 residues. In nucleotides, the CDR3 is TGCAGCGTAGACAGGGTGGGAGAGACCCAGTACTTC. It codes for CSVDRVGETQYF.

About this clonotype: The CDR3 does not end in the conserved phenylalanine or tryptophan, so this is likely a read error. The chain uses TRBV11-2 and TRBJ2-3; 7 positions match TRBD2. This CDR3 is 17 amino acids long. V lost 2 bases to trimming and J lost 7 bases; unmatched junction nucleotides: 15. Germline V gives CDR1 SGHAT, CDR2 FQNNGV. As DNA, the CDR3 is TGTGCCAGCAGCTTAATGCCCAGGACTAGTGGGGTAAATACGCAGTATTCT. Protein: CASSLMPRTSGVNTQYS.

The chain combines TRBV5-1 with TRBJ2-7; D remains ambiguous. The CDR3 is made up of 14 amino acids. The germline gives CDR1 SGHRS, CDR2 YFSETQ. Trimming removed 1 base from V and 1 base from J, with 9 bases in between. The CDR3 loop reads CASSLFHGSYEQYF. The CDR3 DNA is TGCGCCAGCAGCTTGTTTCACGGGTCCTACGAGCAGTACTTC.

This clonotype has ten or more counts. V is TRBV10-1 and J is TRBJ2-5; D is perhaps TRBD2 (5 bases). The length of the CDR3 is 13 residues. The V end was cut by 2 bases, the J end by 5 bases, with 9 bases between. Germline V lookup: CDR1 WNHNN, CDR2 SYGVQD (reference sequence). CDR3 residues: CASSEGGRETQYF. DNA of the CDR3: TGCGCCAGCAGTGAGGGAGGCCGGGAGACCCAGTACTTC.

The rearrangement links TRBV4-3 to TRBJ2-5; the D gene is possibly TRBD1 (6 bases). V dropped 1 base and J dropped 4 bases, with 19 bases sitting between them. This CDR3 spans 17 amino acids. Germline CDR1 reads LGHNA; CDR2 reads YSLEER. In DNA, the CDR3 is TGCGCCAGCAGCCAAGGGGGGCCGAACGGCAGGGTAGAGACCCAGTACTTC. The encoded protein is CASSQGGPNGRVETQYF.

This clonotype was detected only a few times. The chain recombines TRBV9 with TRBJ2-5, with unresolved D. The CDR3 has 13 amino acids. Germline CDR1 reads SGDLS; CDR2 reads YYNGEE. Trimming removed 2 bases at V and 5 bases at J, with 10 bases between. CDR3 residues: CASSVFGQETQYF. The CDR3 DNA sequence: TGTGCCAGCAGCGTTTTTGGTCAGGAGACCCAGTACTTC.

A note on this clonotype: Without the conserved terminal phenylalanine or tryptophan, this CDR3 likely stems from a read error. V gene TRBV19 combines with J gene TRBJ1-1; D possibly corresponds to TRBD1 (6 bases). V was pared by 6 bases and J by 1 base, with 15 bases between. The germline CDR1 and CDR2 sequences are LNHDA and SQIVND (reference sequence). CDR3 length: 15 amino acids. CDR3 DNA sequence: TGTGCCAGTAGGATTACGGGACACCCGAACACTGAAGCTTTCTCT. It encodes CASRITGHPNTEAFS.

The sample holds a few counts of this clonotype. The CDR3 bases are TGCGCCAGCAGCCACAACGGGGGTGAGCAGTTCTTC. This encodes CASSHNGGEQFF. This chain connects TRBV4-3 to TRBJ2-1, with D tentatively TRBD2 (6 bases). Germline assignment: CDR1 LGHNA and CDR2 YSLEER. V was cut by 3 bases and J by 9 bases, with 9 bases left in between. The CDR3 spans 12 residues.

Only a few counts were recorded for this clonotype. J is TRBJ2-7 and V is TRBV20-1; perhaps TRBD1 as D (5 bases). The CDR3 spans 15 residues. V dropped 0 bases and J dropped 4 bases, with 16 bases sitting between them. CDR1 DFQATT and CDR2 SNEGSKA come from the germline V gene (reference sequence). This CDR3 reads CSARDPHRNRYEQYF. Here the CDR3 DNA reads TGCAGTGCTAGAGACCCTCACAGGAACCGTTACGAGCAGTACTTC.

There are a few counts of this clonotype. The chain links TRBV5-1 to TRBJ1-2, with 8 bases lining up with TRBD1. CDR3 length: 12 amino acids. The V segment lost 4 bases and the J segment 8 bases; nucleotides outside the gene matches: 4. In germline, CDR1 is SGHRS, CDR2 YFSETQ. The CDR3 sequence is CASSPDREGYTF. As DNA, the CDR3 is TGCGCCAGCAGCCCGGACAGGGAGGGCTACACCTTC.

This clonotype was counted only a few times. V gene TRBV5-5 combines with J gene TRBJ2-5, with D maybe TRBD2 (6 bases). This CDR3 region has 14 residues. Germline V gives CDR1 SGHKS, CDR2 YYEKEE (reference sequence). Trimming removed 10 bases at V and 0 bases at J, with 16 bases between. In DNA, the CDR3 is TGTGCCGGGGGGACCGATGATTACCAAGAGACCCAGTACTTC. This sequence encodes CAGGTDDYQETQYF.

This clonotype was detected once. The chain links TRBV29-1 to TRBJ1-2; 10 bases match TRBD1. Germline CDR1 is SQVTM and CDR2 is ANQGSEA. The CDR3 is 16 residues long. The trim removed 0 bases at V and 4 bases at J, leaving 8 bases unmatched. In nucleotides, the CDR3 is TGCAGCGTTGAAGACGGGACAGGGGCATTTCTCTATGGCTACACCTTC. Translating it yields CSVEDGTGAFLYGYTF.

This clonotype was counted a single time. The V and J genes are TRBV11-3 and TRBJ2-1; D might be TRBD2 (5 bases). The V gene lost 4 bases and the J gene lost 10 bases, with 17 bases spanning the gap. The length of the CDR3 is 14 residues. CDR1 SGHNT and CDR2 YENEEA come from the germline V gene. The CDR3 DNA reads TGTGCCAGCAGCTCCGAAGTTACTAGTTACGAGCAGTTCTTC. It encodes CASSSEVTSYEQFF.

Only a few counts were recorded for this clonotype. The V and J genes are TRBV7-8 and TRBJ2-5; no clear D gene. The J call could be wrong; TRBJ2-7 is a better fit for the DNA end. Germline values: CDR1 SGHVS, CDR2 FQNEAQ. The CDR3 length is 16 residues. The CDR3 spells CASSLAKKAVSYEQYF. CDR3 DNA sequence: TGTGCCAGCAGCTTAGCAAAAAAAGCTGTATCCTACGAGCAGTACTTC.

This clonotype appeared many times. This chain connects TRBV2 to TRBJ1-6; 7 bases map to TRBD1. The length of the CDR3 is 14 residues. V lost 9 bases, J lost 6 bases, and 8 bases stayed unmatched. Germline CDR1 SNHLY, CDR2 FYNNEI. For the CDR3, the DNA is TGTGCCAGGAGAGAGGGGGCGAGTAATTCACCCCTCCACTTT. Protein sequence: CARREGASNSPLHF.

This clonotype has just a few counts. The V and J genes are TRBV14 and TRBJ1-6, with D unresolved. Germline V gene data show CDR1 as SGHDN and CDR2 as FVKESK. This CDR3 is 15 amino acids long. V was trimmed by 2 bases and J by 0 bases, leaving 5 bases between them. CDR3 bases: TGTGCCAGCAGCCAACAGAGCTCCTATAATTCACCCCTCCACTTT. Protein sequence: CASSQQSSYNSPLHF.

The table lists this clonotype with many counts. The chain is built from TRBV27 and TRBJ1-4; D perhaps matches TRBD1 (5 bases). Germline lookup yields CDR1 MNHEY and CDR2 SMNVEV (reference sequence). The V end lost 8 bases, the J end lost 0 bases, and 7 bases lay between the germline ends. The CDR3 loop spans 13 amino acids. The CDR3, as DNA: TGTGCCAGCCAGGGATCAACTAATGAAAAACTGTTTTTT. Encoded protein: CASQGSTNEKLFF.

The CDR3 DNA is TGTGCCAGCAGCTTAGCCCCGGGAAACTATGGCTACACCTTC. This sequence encodes CASSLAPGNYGYTF. The chain links TRBV7-2 to TRBJ1-2; D not certain. V lost 0 bases and J 2 bases, leaving 7 bases between the germline ends. This CDR3 contains 14 residues. CDR1 and CDR2 from the germline V gene are SGHTA and FQGNSA.

This clonotype showed up just a few times. The chain has TRBV4-3 and TRBJ1-2, with D maybe TRBD1 (5 bases). With 0 bases removed from V and 4 bases from J, the gap between germline ends came to 12 bases. Germline CDR1 LGHNA, CDR2 YSLEER. The CDR3 is 15 residues long. CDR3 region: CASSQDQGTGYGYTF. CDR3 nucleotides: TGCGCCAGCAGCCAAGATCAGGGTACGGGCTATGGCTACACCTTC.

The V gene is TRBV20-1, the J gene TRBJ1-4, with D perhaps TRBD1 (6 bases). The CDR3 runs 15 residues. Looked up from germline, CDR1 is DFQATT and CDR2 is SNEGSKA (reference sequence). The V end lost 5 bases, the J end lost 8 bases, and 21 bases lay between the germline ends. CDR3 amino acids: CSAGDRGTRGEKLFF. In nucleotides, the CDR3 is TGCAGTGCTGGGGACCGGGGGACCAGGGGCGAAAAACTGTTTTTT.

The chain links TRBV11-2 to TRBJ1-1, with D tentatively TRBD1 (6 bases). V lost 6 bases and J 13 bases, leaving 33 bases between the germline ends. The germline gives CDR1 SGHAT, CDR2 FQNNGV. The CDR3 has 17 residues. The CDR3 nucleotides read TGTGCCAGCAGAATTCCGGGGGCAGGGAAGGGTCCGGGTAGATTTTTCTTT. It is translated as CASRIPGAGKGPGRFFF. The full variable domain, with the rest looked up from reference TRBV11-2 and TRBJ1-1, is EAGVAQSPRYKIIEKRQSVAFWCNPISGHATLYWYQQILGQGPKLLIQFQNNGVVDDSQLPKDRFSAERLKGVDSTLKIQPAKLEDSAVYLCASRIPGAGKGPGRFFFGQGTRLTVV.

This clonotype was recorded once. The gene calls are TRBV10-3 and TRBJ2-5; TRBD1 matches 7 bases. The J call may not be correct, given that the DNA end is closer to TRBJ2-7. The CDR3 consists of 11 residues. CDR1 is ENHRY, CDR2 SYGVKD, per germline. In DNA, the CDR3 is TGTGCCATCAGGGGGACAGACGAGCAGTACTTC. Protein sequence: CAIRGTDEQYF.

This clonotype was observed a handful of times. CDR3 residues: CASSLGGSRGDEQYF. CDR3 bases: TGTGCCAGCAGCTTAGGTGGGTCTAGAGGTGACGAGCAGTACTTC. The chain employs TRBV7-6 and TRBJ2-7; D uncertain. Germline lookup yields CDR1 SGHVS and CDR2 FNYEAQ. Trimming cost V 1 base and J 5 bases, with 15 bases left between them. The CDR3 runs 15 residues.